A single sample gave rise to the 20 T cell receptor beta chains below, sequenced in a study of blood T cell repertoires in COVID-19. Profiled with immunoSEQ multiplex PCR; TCRdb holds only in-frame clones, not every one. The data contain 350,000 to 400,000 clones, roughly 87% of them seen just once; the ten biggest clones take up under 3%. Sequencing was performed on PBMCs or T cells enriched from blood (not recorded which). The receptors were sampled from a woman in her thirties who had recovered from COVID-19.

The chain combines TRBV3-1 (or the pseudogene TRBV3-2) with TRBJ1-2, with TRBD1 as a possible D gene (5 bases). V was trimmed by 0 bases and J by 5 bases, leaving 16 bases between them. This CDR3 contains 16 residues. Germline assignment: CDR1 LGHDT and CDR2 YNNKEL (reference sequence). In DNA form, the CDR3 reads TGTGCCAGCAGCCAAGATTCCTCCAGGGTTAGGTATGGCTACACCTTC. It translates to CASSQDSSRVRYGYTF.

In its sample, this clone was seen once. The chain combines TRBV6-4 with TRBJ1-2, with TRBD1 matching 10 bases. The CDR3 totals 14 residues. V was pared by 5 bases and J by 7 bases, with 7 bases of the junction left unmatched. CDR1 MRHNA and CDR2 SNTAGT come from the germline V gene. The CDR3 protein is CASSSGQGFGGYTF. The CDR3 nucleotides are TGTGCCAGCAGTTCGGGACAGGGGTTTGGTGGCTACACCTTC.

J is TRBJ2-3 and V is TRBV24-1, with D maybe TRBD1 (5 bases). The germline V and J ends were trimmed by 3 bases and 6 bases, with 15 bases remaining between them. CDR1 and CDR2 (germline): KGHDR, SFDVKD. This CDR3 region has 15 residues. CDR3 DNA: TGTGCCACCAGTGATCCAGGCGCGAAGGGGGATACGCAGTATTTT. Amino acid sequence: CATSDPGAKGDTQYF.

This chain links TRBV6-2 or TRBV6-3 with TRBJ2-1; TRBD2 matches at 12 bases. Germline V gene lookup returns CDR1 MNHEY and CDR2 SVGEGT. CDR3 length equals 16 residues. V lost 4 bases, J lost 2 bases, and 3 bases stayed unmatched. In nucleotides, the CDR3 is TGTGCCAGCAGTTCCCGACTAGCGGGAGCCTACAATGAGCAGTTCTTC. It specifies CASSSRLAGAYNEQFF.

The rearrangement uses TRBV28 and TRBJ1-2; no definite D call. V was cut by 5 bases and J by 9 bases, with 16 bases left in between. This CDR3 is 13 amino acids long. Per germline, CDR1 MDHEN and CDR2 SYDVKM. The CDR3 DNA reads TGTGCCAGCAGTCCCCCGGACGGGGTTCGCTACACCTTC. Amino acids: CASSPPDGVRYTF.

The chain couples TRBV29-1 to TRBJ2-7; no clear D. This CDR3 is built from 13 residues. Trimming cost V 6 bases and J 0 bases, with 12 bases left between them. The germline V gene has CDR1 SQVTM and CDR2 ANQGSEA. CDR3 DNA sequence: TGCAGCGTCGAGAGCTACTCCTCCTACGAGCAGTACTTC. This sequence encodes CSVESYSSYEQYF.

The chain recombines TRBV27 with TRBJ1-5, with D tentatively TRBD1 (5 bases). The CDR3 covers 15 residues. The ends were cut back, 5 bases at V and 4 bases at J, with 15 bases in the middle. The germline CDR1 and CDR2 sequences are MNHEY and SMNVEV (reference sequence). CDR3 DNA sequence: TGTGCCAGCAGTCCCGCAGGGTTTGGAAATCAGCCCCAGCATTTT. The encoded protein is CASSPAGFGNQPQHF.

V gene TRBV7-8 combines with J gene TRBJ2-1; TRBD2 matches 9 bases. There are 17 residues in the CDR3. V shed 5 bases and J 2 bases; nucleotides not matched to a gene: 10. Germline CDR1 and CDR2: SGHVS and FQNEAQ. CDR3 loop: CASSTRAGGPTYNEQFF. CDR3 DNA: TGTGCCAGCAGCACGAGAGCGGGAGGCCCAACCTACAATGAGCAGTTCTTC.

The chain combines TRBV18 with TRBJ2-6; perhaps TRBD2 as D (6 bases). This CDR3 contains 17 residues. CDR1 and CDR2 from the germline V gene are KGHSH and LQKENI. The V end lost 3 bases, the J end lost 0 bases, and 12 bases lay between the germline ends. The CDR3 here is CASSPGLLSSGANVLTF. DNA for the CDR3: TGTGCCAGCTCACCGGGACTTCTGAGCTCTGGGGCCAACGTCCTGACTTTC.

V and J are TRBV12-3 or TRBV12-4 and TRBJ2-7, with 7 bases identical to TRBD1. This CDR3 is 13 amino acids long. Losses at the gene ends were 6 bases for V and 5 bases for J; bases not matched to a gene: 7. CDR3 nucleotides: TGTGCCAGCAGGAGCATACAGGGGAACGAGCAGTACTTC. Translated: CASRSIQGNEQYF.

Here the CDR3 reads CASSPGTGGTYGYTF. The CDR3, as DNA: TGTGCCAGCAGTCCCGGGACAGGGGGGACCTATGGCTACACCTTC. The rearrangement uses TRBV28 and TRBJ1-2; 11 bases agree with TRBD1. V lost 5 bases to trimming and J lost 4 bases; unmatched junction nucleotides: 6. The CDR3 runs 15 residues. Germline V gene data show CDR1 as MDHEN and CDR2 as SYDVKM.

V and J are TRBV28 and TRBJ1-6, with D possibly being TRBD1 (5 bases). V shed 7 bases and J shed 7 bases, with 20 bases lying between them. The CDR3 has 16 amino acids. Germline V gene data show CDR1 as MDHEN and CDR2 as SYDVKM. In DNA form, the CDR3 reads TGTGCCAGCACCACAGACAGAGGAACGTTCAATTCACCCCTCCACTTT. Its protein is CASTTDRGTFNSPLHF.

V and J are TRBV24-1 and TRBJ2-3; a weak D match, TRBD1 (5 bases). This CDR3 contains 14 residues. The V gene lost 8 bases and the J gene lost 0 bases, with 11 bases spanning the gap. Germline-derived CDR1 and CDR2 are KGHDR and SFDVKD. The CDR3 coding sequence is TGTGCCACCAAGGGTGCAGGGAGCACAGATACGCAGTATTTT. Its protein is CATKGAGSTDTQYF.

V and J are TRBV27 and TRBJ1-1; a weak D match, TRBD1 (5 bases). Trimming cost V 3 bases and J 0 bases, with 14 bases left between them. This CDR3 has 16 amino acids. In germline, CDR1 is MNHEY, CDR2 SMNVEV (reference sequence). The CDR3 DNA sequence: TGTGCCAGCAGTTTGTCCAGGGAAAACATGAACACTGAAGCTTTCTTT. It codes for CASSLSRENMNTEAFF.

The V and J genes are TRBV27 and TRBJ2-1; 13 nucleotides agree with TRBD2. The V segment lost 6 bases and the J segment 6 bases; nucleotides outside the gene matches: 11. Germline values: CDR1 MNHEY, CDR2 SMNVEV (reference sequence). CDR3 size: 17 residues. The CDR3 region has the DNA TGTGCCAGCAGAACACGTCCGGGACTAGCGGGATCCAATGAGCAGTTCTTC. Protein product: CASRTRPGLAGSNEQFF.

This chain joins TRBV3-1 (or the pseudogene TRBV3-2) and TRBJ2-3, with D possibly matching TRBD1 (6 bases). The ends were cut back, 2 bases at V and 8 bases at J, with 11 bases in the middle. The CDR3 sequence is 13 residues long. From germline, CDR1 is LGHDT and CDR2 YNNKEL (reference sequence). CDR3 in amino acids: CASSQQQGPTQYF. For the CDR3, the DNA is TGTGCCAGCAGCCAACAACAGGGTCCTACGCAGTATTTT.

V is TRBV11-3 and J is TRBJ1-2; the match to TRBD1 covers 11 bases. Germline lookup yields CDR1 SGHNT and CDR2 YENEEA. The V gene end was trimmed by 4 bases and the J gene end by 8 bases; junction bases not matched to a gene: 0. The CDR3 spans 12 residues. CDR3 sequence reads: CASSWDRGGYTF. The CDR3 DNA reads as TGTGCCAGCAGCTGGGACAGGGGGGGCTACACCTTC.

This clone was observed once. The CDR3 region has the DNA TGTGCCAGCTCACCTTTACTTGGGACTAGCGGGCGAGACAATGAGCAGTTCTTC. It yields the protein CASSPLLGTSGRDNEQFF. V usage is TRBV18 and J usage is TRBJ2-1; 12 nucleotides align to TRBD2. This CDR3 contains 18 residues. CDR1 KGHSH and CDR2 LQKENI come from the germline V gene. V dropped 3 bases and J dropped 5; count of bases not matched to a gene: 11. Based on the CDR3 plus reference TRBV18 and TRBJ2-1, the full variable domain is NAGVMQNPRHLVRRRGQEARLRCSPMKGHSHVYWYRQLPEEGLKFMVYLQKENIIDESGMPKERFSAEFPKEGPSILRIQQVVRGDSAAYFCASSPLLGTSGRDNEQFFGPGTRLTVL.

As DNA, the CDR3 is TGTGCCAGCAGTGACTTGAGCGGGAGGACTGAGCAGTTCTTC. Translating gives CASSDLSGRTEQFF. This chain connects TRBV6-4 to TRBJ2-1; 9 bases are a match to TRBD2. V lost 1 base to trimming and J lost 9 bases; unmatched junction nucleotides: 4. Germline V lookup: CDR1 MRHNA, CDR2 SNTAGT. The CDR3 extends over 14 amino acids.

The chain links TRBV18 to TRBJ2-5, with D unclear. CDR1 and CDR2 (germline): KGHSH, LQKENI. This CDR3 is 13 amino acids long. V lost 3 bases and J 1 base, leaving 6 bases between the germline ends. In DNA form, the CDR3 reads TGTGCCAGCTCACCCGGTCCCCAAGAGACCCAGTACTTC. It codes for CASSPGPQETQYF. Full variable domain (remainder filled in from reference TRBV18 and TRBJ2-5): NAGVMQNPRHLVRRRGQEARLRCSPMKGHSHVYWYRQLPEEGLKFMVYLQKENIIDESGMPKERFSAEFPKEGPSILRIQQVVRGDSAAYFCASSPGPQETQYFGPGTRLLVL.